This entry lists 18 T cell receptor beta chains sequenced from one sample in a study of blood T cells in healthy people across ages. It was with a sample-barcoded 5' primer and a J-beta primer mix that a second PCR of about 7 to 12 cycles was run. TCRdb ran MiXCR on the 5' RACE reads and lists one entry per CDR3 protein. The sample shows approximately 1.5 million distinct CDR3 sequences, under 55% of them seen only once. Specimen: blood. The receptors stem from a woman aged 18 to 35 in good health.

There are a few counts of this clonotype. The chain recombines TRBV20-1 with TRBJ2-1; weak D call: TRBD2 (6 bases). V was cut by 1 base and J by 3 bases, with 13 bases left in between. The CDR3 totals 15 residues. Per the germline V gene, CDR1 is DFQATT and CDR2 is SNEGSKA (reference sequence). The CDR3 region is CSARAPGLSYNEQFF. CDR3 DNA: TGCAGTGCTAGAGCGCCGGGACTCAGCTACAATGAGCAGTTCTTC.

This chain uses TRBV30 with TRBJ2-3, with TRBD1 matching over 8 bases. Germline CDR1 is GTSNPN and CDR2 is SVGIG (reference sequence). Trimming took 5 bases from V and 4 from J; bases not matched to a gene: 5. The CDR3 is made up of 13 amino acids. The CDR3 nucleotides are TGTGCCTGGGGACAGGGTCCTCCAGATACGCAGTATTTT. This codes for CAWGQGPPDTQYF.

The V and J genes are TRBV3-1 and TRBJ2-6, with D unresolved. Germline CDR1 is LGHDT and CDR2 is YNNKEL (reference sequence). Trimming removed 2 bases at V and 0 bases at J, with 11 bases between. This CDR3 has 17 amino acids. For the CDR3, the DNA is TGTGCCAGCAGCCAAAGTCGGTGTGACTCTGGGGCCAACGTCCTGACTTTC. Its protein is CASSQSRCDSGANVLTF.

The chain couples TRBV14 to TRBJ2-1, with 8 bases identical to TRBD1. V was pared by 3 bases and J by 8 bases, with 6 bases of the junction left unmatched. CDR1 is SGHDN, CDR2 FVKESK, per germline. The CDR3 runs to 14 residues. The CDR3 protein is CASSHRQGWDEQFF. CDR3 sequence (DNA): TGTGCCAGCAGCCATAGACAGGGGTGGGATGAGCAGTTCTTC. Filled out from reference TRBV14 and TRBJ2-1, the complete variable domain reads EAGVTQFPSHSVIEKGQTVTLRCDPISGHDNLYWYRRVMGKEIKFLLHFVKESKQDESGMPNNRFLAERTGGTYSTLKVQPAELEDSGVYFCASSHRQGWDEQFFGPGTRLTVL.

This chain joins TRBV6-5 and TRBJ1-1; D unresolved. The CDR3 sequence is 13 residues long. V was clipped by 0 bases and J by 8 bases, with 10 bases between them. From germline, CDR1 is MNHEY and CDR2 SVGAGI. The CDR3 nucleotides read TGTGCCAGCAGTTACTCGGGCAAAGAGGAAGCTTTCTTT. It specifies CASSYSGKEEAFF.

This clonotype was detected only a few times. This chain joins TRBV6-2 or TRBV6-3 and TRBJ2-1; TRBD2 aligns across 12 bases. There are 18 residues in the CDR3. After removal of 2 bases from V and 0 bases from J, the junction contained 5 bases not matched to a gene. CDR1 is MNHEY, CDR2 SVGEGT, per germline. CDR3 nucleotide sequence: TGTGCCAGCAGTTACGAGACTAGCGGGAGAGGCTCCTACAATGAGCAGTTCTTC. Its translation: CASSYETSGRGSYNEQFF.

This chain uses TRBV20-1 with TRBJ2-7, with D tentatively TRBD1 (6 bases). Trimming cost V 2 bases and J 5 bases, with 16 bases left between them. The CDR3 is 14 residues long. The germline V gene has CDR1 DFQATT and CDR2 SNEGSKA (reference sequence). The CDR3 DNA is TGCAGTGCTAGATCAGGGGCCAGAGTCAACGAGCAGTACTTC. The encoded protein is CSARSGARVNEQYF.

The chain employs TRBV28 and TRBJ2-4; D ambiguous. The CDR3 totals 12 residues. The ends were cut back, 6 bases at V and 13 bases at J, with 16 bases in the middle. Germline V gene lookup returns CDR1 MDHEN and CDR2 SYDVKM. CDR3 DNA sequence: TGTGCCAGCAGACTTGTGGGCCGTGAGCAGTACTTC. It codes for CASRLVGREQYF.

This clonotype was detected only a few times. The chain couples TRBV4-3 to TRBJ2-1; 8 bases line up with TRBD2. After removal of 3 bases from V and 7 bases from J, the junction contained 11 bases not matched to a gene. This CDR3 contains 16 residues. Germline lookup yields CDR1 LGHNA and CDR2 YSLEER. DNA for the CDR3: TGCGCCAGCAGCCAGGCTCTAGCGGGTTTTTCAAATGAGCAGTTCTTC. Translation: CASSQALAGFSNEQFF.

Notes on this clonotype: A much larger clone lies a single base off, so this may be a read error. The chain carries TRBV12-5 and TRBJ1-1; tentative D call: TRBD1 (5 bases). Germline V lookup: CDR1 LGHNT, CDR2 FRNRAP. The CDR3 runs to 13 residues. The chain's CDR3 is CVSGLDSFPEAFF. CDR3 in DNA: TGTGTTAGTGGTTTAGACAGTTTCCCTGAAGCTTTCTTT.

The V call is TRBV28, the J call TRBJ2-3; 12 bases line up with TRBD2. Trimming cost V 8 bases and J 4 bases; bases outside gene matches: 10. This CDR3 comprises 16 residues. CDR1 MDHEN and CDR2 SYDVKM come from the germline V gene. Written as DNA, the CDR3 is TGTGCCAGCTGGACACCCCTAGCGGGAGGGCCAGATACGCAGTATTTT. This translates into CASWTPLAGGPDTQYF.

The chain recombines TRBV29-1 with TRBJ2-1; D remains unclear. Near its end, the DNA agrees better with TRBJ2-7, so the J call may be wrong. This CDR3 is built from 10 residues. Per the germline V gene, CDR1 is SQVTM and CDR2 is ANQGSEA. The CDR3 sequence is CSVAHNEQYF. CDR3 DNA sequence: TGCAGCGTTGCCCACAATGAGCAGTACTTC.

This clonotype was found a few times. The chain couples TRBV11-1 to TRBJ2-7, with D possibly matching TRBD1 (5 bases). CDR1 and CDR2 (germline): SGHAT, FQDESV (reference sequence). The CDR3 is 15 residues long. The V and J ends lost 3 bases and 4 bases respectively, with 16 bases between them. The CDR3 DNA follows: TGTGCCAGCAGCTTCCCTGGGGCAGCCTTATACGAGCAGTACTTC. Amino acids: CASSFPGAALYEQYF.

The chain couples TRBV5-1 to TRBJ1-3, with D perhaps TRBD1 (5 bases). Germline lookup yields CDR1 SGHRS and CDR2 YFSETQ. The CDR3 length is 15 residues. Trimming removed 4 bases at V and 0 bases at J, with 11 bases between. Here the CDR3 DNA reads TGCGCCAGCAGCCCGGGACGCCACTCTGGAAACACCATATATTTT. It specifies CASSPGRHSGNTIYF.

The V gene is TRBV27, the J gene TRBJ2-4; D ambiguous. The J call may be wrong; the DNA end is better matched by TRBJ2-7. Germline values: CDR1 MNHEY, CDR2 SMNVEV (reference sequence). The CDR3 loop spans 13 amino acids. CDR3 coding DNA: TGTGCCAGCAGTTTGGGCAGGTTCGACGAGCAGTACTTC. Translation gives CASSLGRFDEQYF.

This chain uses TRBV4-1 with TRBJ2-7; 7 nucleotides match TRBD1. V lost 0 bases, J lost 0 bases, and 2 bases stayed unmatched. CDR1 and CDR2 (germline): MGHRA, YSYEKL. CDR3 length: 15 amino acids. This CDR3 reads CASSQDGQVSYEQYF. CDR3 DNA sequence: TGCGCCAGCAGCCAAGACGGACAGGTCTCCTACGAGCAGTACTTC.

This clonotype was counted a few times. V gene TRBV12-3 or TRBV12-4 combines with J gene TRBJ1-4; D gene uncertain. The CDR3 contains 15 residues. V shed 3 bases and J shed 4 bases, with 12 bases lying between them. This chain's CDR3 is CASSFREALNEKLFF. The CDR3 DNA reads TGTGCCAGCAGTTTTCGGGAGGCACTTAATGAAAAACTGTTTTTT.

J is TRBJ1-2 and V is TRBV5-4, with TRBD1 as a possible D gene (6 bases). The CDR3 sequence is 12 residues long. Per the germline V gene, CDR1 is SGHNT and CDR2 is YYREEE (reference sequence). The V end was cut by 6 bases, the J end by 8 bases, with 14 bases between. As DNA, the CDR3 is TGTGCCAGCACGGGCAGGGGATCCGGCTACACCTTC. Translating gives CASTGRGSGYTF.